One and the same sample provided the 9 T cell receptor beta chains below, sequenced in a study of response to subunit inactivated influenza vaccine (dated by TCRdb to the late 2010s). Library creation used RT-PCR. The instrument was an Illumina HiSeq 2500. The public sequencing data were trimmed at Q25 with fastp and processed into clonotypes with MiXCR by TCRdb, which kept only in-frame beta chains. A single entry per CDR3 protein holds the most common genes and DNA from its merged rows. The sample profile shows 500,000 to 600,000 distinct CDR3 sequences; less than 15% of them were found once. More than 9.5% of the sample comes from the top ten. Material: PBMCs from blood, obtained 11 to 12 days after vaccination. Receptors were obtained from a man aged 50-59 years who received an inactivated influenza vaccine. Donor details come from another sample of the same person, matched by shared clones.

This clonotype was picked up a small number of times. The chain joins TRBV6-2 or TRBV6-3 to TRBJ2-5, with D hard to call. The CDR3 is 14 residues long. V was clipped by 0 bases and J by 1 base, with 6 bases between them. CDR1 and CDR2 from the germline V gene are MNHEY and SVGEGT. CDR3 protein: CASSYSEFQETQYF. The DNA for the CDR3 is TGTGCCAGCAGTTACTCGGAGTTCCAAGAGACCCAGTACTTC.

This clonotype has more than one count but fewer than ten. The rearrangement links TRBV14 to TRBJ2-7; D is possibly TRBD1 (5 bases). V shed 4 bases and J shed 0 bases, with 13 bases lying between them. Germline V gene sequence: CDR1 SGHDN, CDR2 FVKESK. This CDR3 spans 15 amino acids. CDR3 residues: CASSLRGHSSYEQYF. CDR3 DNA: TGTGCCAGCAGCCTCAGAGGACACTCCTCCTACGAGCAGTACTTC.

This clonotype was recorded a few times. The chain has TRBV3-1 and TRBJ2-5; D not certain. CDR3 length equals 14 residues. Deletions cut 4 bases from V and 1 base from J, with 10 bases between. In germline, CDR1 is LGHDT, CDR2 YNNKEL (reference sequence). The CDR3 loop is CASSPFLIQETQYF. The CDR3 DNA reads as TGTGCCAGCAGCCCGTTTTTAATCCAAGAGACCCAGTACTTC.

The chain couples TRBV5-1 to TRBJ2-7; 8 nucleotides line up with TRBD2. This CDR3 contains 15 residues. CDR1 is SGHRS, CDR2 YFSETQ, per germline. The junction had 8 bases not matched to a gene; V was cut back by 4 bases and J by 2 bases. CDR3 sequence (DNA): TGCGCCAGCAGCGGGTCGGCGGGAGGTCCCTACGAGCAGTACTTC. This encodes CASSGSAGGPYEQYF.

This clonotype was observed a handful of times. CDR3 coding DNA: TGTGCCAGCAGCTTAGGTCCGAATAGTTGGCAGCCCCAGCATTTT. It specifies CASSLGPNSWQPQHF. The chain couples TRBV7-2 to TRBJ1-5; D not certain. Trimming removed 1 base from V and 7 bases from J, with 14 bases in between. Looked up from germline, CDR1 is SGHTA and CDR2 is FQGNSA. CDR3 length equals 15 residues.

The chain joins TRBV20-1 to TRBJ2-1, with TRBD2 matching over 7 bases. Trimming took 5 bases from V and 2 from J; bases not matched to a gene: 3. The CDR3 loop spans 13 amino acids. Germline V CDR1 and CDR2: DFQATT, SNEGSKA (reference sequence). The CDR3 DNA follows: TGCAGTGCTTCCGGGACTACCTACAATGAGCAGTTCTTC. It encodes CSASGTTYNEQFF.

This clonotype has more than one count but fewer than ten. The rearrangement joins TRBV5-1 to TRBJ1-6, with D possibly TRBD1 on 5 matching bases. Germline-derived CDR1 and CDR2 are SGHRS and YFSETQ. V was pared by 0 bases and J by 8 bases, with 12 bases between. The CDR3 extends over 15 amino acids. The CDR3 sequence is CASSLAGPGYSPLHF. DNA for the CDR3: TGCGCCAGCAGCTTGGCGGGACCGGGTTATTCACCCCTCCACTTT. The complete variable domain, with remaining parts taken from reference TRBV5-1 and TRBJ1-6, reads KAGVTQTPRYLIKTRGQQVTLSCSPISGHRSVSWYQQTPGQGLQFLFEYFSETQRNKGNFPGRFSGRQFSNSRSEMNVSTLELGDSALYLCASSLAGPGYSPLHFGNGTRLTVT.

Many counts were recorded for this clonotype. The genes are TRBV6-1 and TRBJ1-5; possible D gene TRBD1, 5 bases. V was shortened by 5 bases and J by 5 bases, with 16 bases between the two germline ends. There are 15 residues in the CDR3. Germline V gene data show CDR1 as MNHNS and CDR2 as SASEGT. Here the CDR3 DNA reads TGTGCCAGCAGTCCCCACATACAGGTCGATCAGCCCCAGCATTTT. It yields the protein CASSPHIQVDQPQHF.

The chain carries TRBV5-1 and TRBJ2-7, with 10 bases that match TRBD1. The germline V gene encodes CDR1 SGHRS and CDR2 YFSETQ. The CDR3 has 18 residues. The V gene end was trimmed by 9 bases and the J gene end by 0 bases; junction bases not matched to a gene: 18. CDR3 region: CATFWRTGGDPGSYEQYF. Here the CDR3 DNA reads TGCGCCACCTTTTGGAGGACAGGGGGTGATCCCGGCTCCTACGAGCAGTACTTC.